The 8 T cell receptor beta chains below come from one sample, sequenced in a study of blood T cell repertoires in COVID-19. The data were produced by immunoSEQ multiplex PCR, yet TCRdb's version contains in-frame clones alone and is incomplete. The sample gives over 100,000 clones, 84% of which show up once; around 6.7% is in the top ten. Material: peripheral blood. The receptors here all came from a woman in her fifties or sixties with acute or convalescent COVID-19.

The chain recombines TRBV30 with TRBJ1-4; D gene ambiguous. The CDR3 covers 13 residues. Germline lookup yields CDR1 GTSNPN and CDR2 SVGIG (reference sequence). V was cut by 0 bases and J by 8 bases, with 10 bases left in between. The CDR3 loop is CAWSVGPGEKLFF. CDR3 coding DNA: TGTGCCTGGAGTGTTGGGCCGGGGGAAAAACTGTTTTTT. The full variable domain, completed using reference TRBV30 and TRBJ1-4, is SQTIHQWPATLVQPVGSPLSLECTVEGTSNPNLYWYRQAAGRGLQLLFYSVGIGQISSEVPQNLSASRPQDRQFILSSKKLLLSDSGFYLCAWSVGPGEKLFFGSGTQLSVL.

The chain links TRBV28 to TRBJ1-1, with TRBD1 as a possible D gene (6 bases). The CDR3 sequence is 14 residues long. The germline V and J ends were trimmed by 6 bases and 0 bases, with 11 bases remaining between them. CDR1 and CDR2 from the germline V gene are MDHEN and SYDVKM. The CDR3 sequence is CASRSGQMNTEAFF. The DNA of the CDR3 is TGTGCCAGCAGGTCAGGACAGATGAACACTGAAGCTTTCTTT.

In its sample, this clone was seen a few times. The rearrangement uses TRBV6-6 and TRBJ2-3; D is ambiguous. Germline V gene sequence: CDR1 MNHNY, CDR2 SVGAGI (reference sequence). V was shortened by 2 bases and J by 6 bases, with 6 bases between the two germline ends. This CDR3 has 12 amino acids. In nucleotides, the CDR3 is TGTGCCAGCAGTTACCCACAGGATACGCAGTATTTT. It specifies CASSYPQDTQYF.

V gene TRBV2 combines with J gene TRBJ1-1, with D unclear. Trimming left V 7 bases short and J 1 base short, with 16 bases between. Germline V gives CDR1 SNHLY, CDR2 FYNNEI. This CDR3 comprises 15 residues. The CDR3 bases are TGTGCCAGCACTAGGAGAGACCCACCGAACACTGAAGCTTTCTTT. Protein: CASTRRDPPNTEAFF.

The chain combines TRBV15 with TRBJ1-1, with D unclear. CDR1 is LNHNV and CDR2 is YYDKDF in the germline V gene (reference sequence). The CDR3 is 15 amino acids. The germline V and J ends were trimmed by 0 bases and 10 bases, with 18 bases remaining between them. The CDR3 coding sequence is TGTGCCACCAGCAGAGATCAACCCCATGTCGGTGGAGCTTTCTTT. The encoded protein is CATSRDQPHVGGAFF.

The V call is TRBV11-1, the J call TRBJ2-7, with D tentatively TRBD1 (6 bases). Germline V gene data show CDR1 as SGHAT and CDR2 as FQDESV (reference sequence). The CDR3 is 14 amino acids. V lost 5 bases and J 0 bases, leaving 11 bases between the germline ends. The CDR3: CASSLTGLSYEQYF. In nucleotides, the CDR3 is TGTGCCAGCAGCCTAACAGGGCTCTCCTACGAGCAGTACTTC.

The V call is TRBV3-1 (or the pseudogene TRBV3-2), the J call TRBJ2-3; 7 bases are shared with TRBD2. V lost 4 bases, J lost 2 bases, and 12 bases stayed unmatched. Germline CDR1 LGHDT, CDR2 YNNKEL (reference sequence). CDR3 length: 17 residues. The CDR3 spells CASSRLTAGEPTDTQYF. The CDR3 DNA reads as TGTGCCAGCAGCCGACTTACGGCGGGGGAACCCACAGATACGCAGTATTTT.

The chain uses TRBV5-1 and TRBJ1-1, with TRBD1 identical over 8 bases. The trim removed 5 bases at V and 4 bases at J, leaving 4 bases unmatched. CDR3 size: 13 residues. The germline V gene has CDR1 SGHRS and CDR2 YFSETQ. In nucleotides, the CDR3 is TGCGCCAGCAGTCAGGGGGCTGGCACTGAAGCTTTCTTT. Translated, it gives CASSQGAGTEAFF.